This T cell receptor beta chain was recorded in a study of T cell responses to AZD1222 COVID-19 vaccine (dated by TCRdb to about 2021). Regarding the study in general: A total of just over 230 trial participants underwent TCR sequencing, of whom 207 had received two doses of AZD1222 and around 26 had received two doses of the MenACWY control vaccine. Trial participants were enrolled by age into subgroups of 18-55, 56-69 and 70-plus years, and around 150, 29 and 61 TCR-sequenced participants, respectively, were included in these subgroups. Results and caveats for the whole study, not just this receptor: Because no day 14 peak-response samples were available, the repertoires could be characterized only after the peak T cell response. In the small 56-69-year group, the increase in depth fell short of significance, most likely because of low power. Reportedly, almost half of the unique spike-specific TCRs recognized epitopes lying outside the regions that are mutated in the B.1.351 and B.1.1.7 variants. Only a handful of AZD1222 recipients were SARS-CoV-2 seropositive at baseline, limiting conclusions about previously exposed vaccinees. Vaccine-associated CD4 TCRs spanned the whole spike protein, with dominant responses in regions 160-218 and 743-854. After two AZD1222 doses, both the breadth and the depth of spike-specific TCRs were significantly higher than at day 0 and than in MenACWY recipients. Participants were mostly white British and included more females than males, and it was suggested by the authors that clonal diversity may have been underestimated.

The CDR3 regions of human TCRbeta chains were subjected to immunosequencing. On the authors' methods: TCRs in the repertoires were matched against a reference library of SARS-CoV-2-specific TCRs that had been generated with the MIRA antigen-specificity platform. Breadth was defined as the fraction of unique TCRs that were SARS-CoV-2-associated, and depth was defined as the fraction of total T cells that were SARS-CoV-2-associated. Using the MIRA data, every spike-specific TCR was mapped to the spike region that the TCR reacted to and assigned to either a CD4 or a CD8 class. Log10-transformed breadth and depth values were compared by one-way ANOVA with Sidak's multiple comparisons tests. Not all clones reach the TCRdb copy of this immuneACCESS table, which keeps in-frame sequences only. Checked studies attribute under half of the gap to unresolved V genes and leave the rest unexplained. D and trimming come from the DNA, and the V and J calls and clone size come from that table. The sample data list tens of thousands of clones, and around 82% of these were observed just once. 5.5% to 7% of the sample is in the top ten clones.

According to the study, the label for this sample's time point signals: about 28 days (+/-7) after the second vaccine dose. AZD1222 recipients whose second dose came at about 4 weeks and those whose second dose came at about 12 weeks were combined into one group, since spike-specific TCR depth and breadth did not differ between the two schedules. Vaccinee samples came from UK trials COV001 and COV002, including a single-blind randomized controlled phase 2/3 trial of AZD1222 (ChAdOx1 nCoV-19) in healthy adults. For TCRbeta chain sequencing, PBMC samples from trial participants were taken at day 0 and at day 28 after the second dose. Remarks on this clone: Its specific antigen is unknown. Base qualities are missing; no much larger clone stands one base away.

The TCR was taken from an adult who received the AZD1222 COVID-19 vaccine. Specimen: peripheral blood, collected 28 days after the second AZD1222 dose.

The nucleotides read TGTGCCAGCAGCCAAGTATCCGGGACAGGGGTGACCAATGAGCAGTTCTTC. The resulting protein is CASSQVSGTGVTNEQFF. The rearrangement combines TRBV3-1 (or the pseudogene TRBV3-2) with TRBJ2-1; 10 middle bases align to TRBD1. The CDR3, from cysteine to phenylalanine, totals 17 residues. Only the CDR3 part of the read is kept: 51 bases, read in frame from the first base. CDR1 is given as LGHDT and CDR2 as YNNKEL, both from the germline V gene (reference sequence). Trimming removed 1 base from V and 6 bases from J; the gene matches leave 9 bases unexplained.